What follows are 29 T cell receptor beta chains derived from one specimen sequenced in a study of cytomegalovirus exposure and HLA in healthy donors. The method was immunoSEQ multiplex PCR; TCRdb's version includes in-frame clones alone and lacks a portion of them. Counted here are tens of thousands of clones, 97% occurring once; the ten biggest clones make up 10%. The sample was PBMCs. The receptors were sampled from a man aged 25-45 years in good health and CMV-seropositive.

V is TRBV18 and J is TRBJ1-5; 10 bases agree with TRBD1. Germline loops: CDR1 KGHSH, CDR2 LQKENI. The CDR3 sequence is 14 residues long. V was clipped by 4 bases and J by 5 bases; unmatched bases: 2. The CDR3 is CASSRTGGDQPQHF. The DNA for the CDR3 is TGTGCCAGCTCACGGACAGGGGGGGATCAGCCCCAGCATTTT.

DNA of the CDR3: TGCGCCAGCAGCTCGACAGGGGGCCACACCGGGGAGCTGTTTTTT. Its translation: CASSSTGGHTGELFF. The chain is built from TRBV5-1 and TRBJ2-2, with 10 positions matching TRBD1. The germline V gene encodes CDR1 SGHRS and CDR2 YFSETQ. This CDR3 has 15 residues. Trimming removed 3 bases from V and 3 bases from J; junction bases left unmatched: 2.

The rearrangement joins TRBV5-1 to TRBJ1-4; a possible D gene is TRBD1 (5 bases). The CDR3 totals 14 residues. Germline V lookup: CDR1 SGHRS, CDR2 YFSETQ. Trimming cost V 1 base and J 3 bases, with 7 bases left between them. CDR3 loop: CASSLQGPNEKLFF. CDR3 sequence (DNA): TGCGCCAGCAGCTTGCAGGGCCCTAATGAAAAACTGTTTTTT.

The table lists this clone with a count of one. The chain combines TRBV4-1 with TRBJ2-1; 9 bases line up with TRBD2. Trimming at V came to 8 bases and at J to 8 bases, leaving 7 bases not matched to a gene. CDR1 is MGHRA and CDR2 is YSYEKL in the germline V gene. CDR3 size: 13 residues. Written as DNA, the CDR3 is TGCGCCAGCGGGGGACTAGCTTCGGATGAGCAGTTCTTC. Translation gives CASGGLASDEQFF.

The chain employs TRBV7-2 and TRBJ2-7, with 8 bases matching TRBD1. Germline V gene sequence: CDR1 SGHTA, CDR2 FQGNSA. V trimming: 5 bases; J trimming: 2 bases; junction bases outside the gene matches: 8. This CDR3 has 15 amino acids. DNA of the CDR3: TGTGCCAGCAGCAATGTCAGGGGGCTCCCCTACGAGCAGTACTTC. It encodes CASSNVRGLPYEQYF. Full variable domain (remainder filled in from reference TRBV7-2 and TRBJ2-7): GAGVSQSPSNKVTEKGKDVELRCDPISGHTALYWYRQSLGQGLEFLIYFQGNSAPDKSGLPSDRFSAERTGGSVSTLTIQRTQQEDSAVYLCASSNVRGLPYEQYFGPGTRLTVT.

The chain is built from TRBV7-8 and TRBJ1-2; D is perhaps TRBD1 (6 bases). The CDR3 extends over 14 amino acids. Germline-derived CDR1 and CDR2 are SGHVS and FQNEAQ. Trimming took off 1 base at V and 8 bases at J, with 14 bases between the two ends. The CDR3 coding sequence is TGTGCCAGCAGCTTAGGACAGGCAGTCGCCGGCTACACCTTC. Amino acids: CASSLGQAVAGYTF. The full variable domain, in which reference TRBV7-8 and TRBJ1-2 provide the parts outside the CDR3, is GAGVSQSPRYKVAKRGQDVALRCDPISGHVSLFWYQQALGQGPEFLTYFQNEAQLDKSGLPSDRFFAERPEGSVSTLKIQRTQQEDSAVYLCASSLGQAVAGYTFGSGTRLTVV.

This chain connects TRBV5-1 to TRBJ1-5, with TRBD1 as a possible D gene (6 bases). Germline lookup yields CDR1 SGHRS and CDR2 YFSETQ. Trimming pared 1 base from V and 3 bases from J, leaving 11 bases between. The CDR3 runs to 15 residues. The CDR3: CASSLSGTTNQPQHF. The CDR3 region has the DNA TGCGCCAGCAGCTTGTCAGGGACAACCAATCAGCCCCAGCATTTT.

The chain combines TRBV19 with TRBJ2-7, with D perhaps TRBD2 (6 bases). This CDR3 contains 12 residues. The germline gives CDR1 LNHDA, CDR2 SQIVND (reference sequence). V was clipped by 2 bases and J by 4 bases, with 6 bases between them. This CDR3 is CASSIRGYEQYF. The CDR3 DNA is TGTGCCAGTAGTATACGGGGGTACGAGCAGTACTTC. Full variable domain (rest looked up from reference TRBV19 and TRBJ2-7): DGGITQSPKYLFRKEGQNVTLSCEQNLNHDAMYWYRQDPGQGLRLIYYSQIVNDFQKGDIAEGYSVSREKKESFPLTVTSAQKNPTAFYLCASSIRGYEQYFGPGTRLTVT.

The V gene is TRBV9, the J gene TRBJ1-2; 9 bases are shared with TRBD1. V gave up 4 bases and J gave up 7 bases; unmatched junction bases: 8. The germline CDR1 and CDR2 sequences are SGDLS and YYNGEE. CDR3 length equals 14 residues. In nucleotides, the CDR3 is TGTGCCAGCAGCCCCCGGGACAGGGTGAGTGGCTACACCTTC. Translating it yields CASSPRDRVSGYTF.

The CDR3 sequence is CAPQGQGEYGYTF. CDR3 nucleotide sequence: TGTGCCCCCCAGGGACAGGGAGAGTATGGCTACACCTTC. The V call is TRBV30, the J call TRBJ1-2; 9 bases are a match to TRBD1. Germline CDR1 and CDR2: GTSNPN and SVGIG (reference sequence). The CDR3 is 13 residues long. J was trimmed by 5 bases and V by 8 bases; bases with no gene match: 9.

CDR3 sequence reads: CASSPEPLYGYTF. The DNA for the CDR3 is TGTGCCAGCAGTCCGGAGCCGCTCTATGGCTACACCTTC. The chain employs TRBV28 and TRBJ1-2; D is ambiguous. The CDR3 sequence is 13 residues long. Trimming stripped 5 bases from V and 4 bases from J, with 11 bases between. CDR1 and CDR2 from the germline V gene are MDHEN and SYDVKM.

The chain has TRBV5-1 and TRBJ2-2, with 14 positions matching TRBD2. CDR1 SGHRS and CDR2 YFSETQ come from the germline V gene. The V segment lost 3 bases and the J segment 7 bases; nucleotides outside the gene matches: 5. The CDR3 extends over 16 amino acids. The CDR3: CASSYGLAGGNGELFF. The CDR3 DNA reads TGCGCCAGCAGCTACGGACTAGCGGGAGGAAACGGGGAGCTGTTTTTT.

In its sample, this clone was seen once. The CDR3 DNA sequence: TGTGCCAGCAGCTTAGAGGGACTAGTAAGTGAGCAGTTCTTC. Translating it yields CASSLEGLVSEQFF. The rearrangement uses TRBV7-2 and TRBJ2-1; 8 bases fit TRBD2. J lost 9 bases, V lost 1 base, and 5 bases had no gene match. Germline loops: CDR1 SGHTA, CDR2 FQGNSA. The CDR3 contains 14 residues.

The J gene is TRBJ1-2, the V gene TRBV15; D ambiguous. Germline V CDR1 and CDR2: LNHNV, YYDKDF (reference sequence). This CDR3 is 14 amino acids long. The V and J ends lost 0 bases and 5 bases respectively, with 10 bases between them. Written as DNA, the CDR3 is TGTGCCACCAGCAGAGATTCGGGGTCATATGGCTACACCTTC. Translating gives CATSRDSGSYGYTF.

The DNA of the CDR3 is TGTGCCAGCAGCCCCCAGAGGGAGGGAGGAACAGATACGCAGTATTTT. This sequence encodes CASSPQREGGTDTQYF. This chain uses TRBV7-2 with TRBJ2-3; 7 bases match TRBD2. Germline assignment: CDR1 SGHTA and CDR2 FQGNSA. After removal of 5 bases from V and 3 bases from J, the junction contained 11 bases not matched to a gene. The CDR3 totals 16 residues.

CDR3: CASSEMGRPILPYF. CDR3 DNA: TGTGCCAGCAGTGAAATGGGGAGGCCAATTCTGCCGTACTTC. V is TRBV6-1 and J is TRBJ2-7; TRBD2 is a possible D gene (6 bases). V dropped 2 bases and J dropped 12 bases, with 20 bases sitting between them. In germline, CDR1 is MNHNS, CDR2 SASEGT. The CDR3 has 14 residues.

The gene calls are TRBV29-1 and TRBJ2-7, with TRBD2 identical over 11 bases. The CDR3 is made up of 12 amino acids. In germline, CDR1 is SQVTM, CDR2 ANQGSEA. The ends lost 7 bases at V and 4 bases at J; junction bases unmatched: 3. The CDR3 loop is CSATSGAYEQYF. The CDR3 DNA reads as TGCAGCGCGACTAGCGGGGCTTACGAGCAGTACTTC.

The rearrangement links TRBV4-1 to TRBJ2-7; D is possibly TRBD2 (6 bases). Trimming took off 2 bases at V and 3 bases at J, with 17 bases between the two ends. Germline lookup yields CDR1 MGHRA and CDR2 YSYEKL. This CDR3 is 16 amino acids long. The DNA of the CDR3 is TGCGCCAGCAGCCAAAGGCCGGGGGTTTCCCTCTACGAGCAGTACTTC. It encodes CASSQRPGVSLYEQYF.

The CDR3 DNA reads TGTGCCTGGAGCGCCACAGTGGGTGGCTACACCTTC. It is translated as CAWSATVGGYTF. The chain carries TRBV30 and TRBJ1-2; D gene uncertain. The ends were cut back, 3 bases at V and 7 bases at J, with 12 bases in the middle. Germline assignment: CDR1 GTSNPN and CDR2 SVGIG (reference sequence). The CDR3 runs to 12 residues.

The CDR3 bases are TGTGCCAGTAGTCCCCCAGTGAGGCAGCCCCAGCATTTT. This encodes CASSPPVRQPQHF. The chain carries TRBV19 and TRBJ1-5; no reliable D call. The CDR3 length is 13 residues. The ends were cut back, 5 bases at V and 7 bases at J, with 12 bases in the middle. The germline V gene has CDR1 LNHDA and CDR2 SQIVND (reference sequence). Variable domain in full (rest from reference TRBV19 and TRBJ1-5): DGGITQSPKYLFRKEGQNVTLSCEQNLNHDAMYWYRQDPGQGLRLIYYSQIVNDFQKGDIAEGYSVSREKKESFPLTVTSAQKNPTAFYLCASSPPVRQPQHFGDGTRLSIL.

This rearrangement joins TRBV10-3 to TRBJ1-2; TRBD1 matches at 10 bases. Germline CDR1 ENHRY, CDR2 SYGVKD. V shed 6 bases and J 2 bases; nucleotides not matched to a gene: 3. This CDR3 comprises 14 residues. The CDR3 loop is CAISPGQGNYGYTF. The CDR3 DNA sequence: TGTGCCATCAGCCCGGGACAGGGGAACTATGGCTACACCTTC.

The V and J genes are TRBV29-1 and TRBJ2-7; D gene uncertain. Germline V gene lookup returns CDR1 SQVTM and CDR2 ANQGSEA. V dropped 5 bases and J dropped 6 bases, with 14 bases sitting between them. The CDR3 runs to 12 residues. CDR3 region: CSVSYGLFEQYF. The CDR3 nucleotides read TGCAGCGTTAGCTACGGGTTATTCGAGCAGTACTTC.

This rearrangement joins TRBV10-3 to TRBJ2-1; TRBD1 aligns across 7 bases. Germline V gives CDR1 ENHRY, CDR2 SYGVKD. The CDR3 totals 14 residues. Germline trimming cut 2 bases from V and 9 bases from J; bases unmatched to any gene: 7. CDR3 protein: CAISEDRAEGEQFF. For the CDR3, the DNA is TGTGCCATCAGTGAGGACAGGGCAGAGGGTGAGCAGTTCTTC.

In DNA, the CDR3 is TGTGCCAGCAGCTCCACCGCAGGGGGCAAAGAAAAACTGTTTTTT. This sequence encodes CASSSTAGGKEKLFF. The chain recombines TRBV6-4 with TRBJ1-4, with 8 bases matching TRBD1. This CDR3 has 15 amino acids. Unmatched junction bases numbered 11, after V lost 6 bases and J lost 8 bases. Germline CDR1 and CDR2: MRHNA and SNTAGT.

The CDR3: CASSLGLAGSRETQYF. The DNA for the CDR3 is TGCGCCAGCAGCTTGGGACTAGCGGGATCCCGGGAGACCCAGTACTTC. V is TRBV5-1 and J is TRBJ2-5; 11 bases agree with TRBD2. V lost 0 bases, J lost 5 bases, and 6 bases stayed unmatched. The CDR3 loop spans 16 amino acids. Looked up from germline, CDR1 is SGHRS and CDR2 is YFSETQ.

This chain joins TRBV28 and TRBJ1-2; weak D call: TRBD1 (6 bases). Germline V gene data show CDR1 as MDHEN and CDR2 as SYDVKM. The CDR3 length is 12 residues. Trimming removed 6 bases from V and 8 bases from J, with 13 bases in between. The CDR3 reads CASSRGGVGYTF. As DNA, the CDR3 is TGTGCCAGCAGCCGCGGGGGCGTAGGCTACACCTTC.

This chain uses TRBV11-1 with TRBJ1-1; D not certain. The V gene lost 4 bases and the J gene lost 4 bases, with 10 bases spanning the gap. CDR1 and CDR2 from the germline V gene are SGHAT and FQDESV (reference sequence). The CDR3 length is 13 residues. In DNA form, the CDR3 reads TGTGCCAGCAGCTCGTGGGAGCGCACTGAAGCTTTCTTT. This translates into CASSSWERTEAFF.

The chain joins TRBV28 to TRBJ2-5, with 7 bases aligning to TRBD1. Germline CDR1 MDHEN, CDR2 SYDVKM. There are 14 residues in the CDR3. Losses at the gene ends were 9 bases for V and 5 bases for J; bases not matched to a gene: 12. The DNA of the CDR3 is TGTGCCAGTGGATCTAGGACAGGAAGGGAGACCCAGTACTTC. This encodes CASGSRTGRETQYF.

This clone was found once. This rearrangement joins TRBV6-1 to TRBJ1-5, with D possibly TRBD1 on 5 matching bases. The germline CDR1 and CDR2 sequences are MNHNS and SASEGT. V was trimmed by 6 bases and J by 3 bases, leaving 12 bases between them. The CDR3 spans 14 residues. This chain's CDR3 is CASSRAGFNQPQHF. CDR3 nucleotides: TGTGCCAGCAGCCGGGCAGGGTTCAATCAGCCCCAGCATTTT.